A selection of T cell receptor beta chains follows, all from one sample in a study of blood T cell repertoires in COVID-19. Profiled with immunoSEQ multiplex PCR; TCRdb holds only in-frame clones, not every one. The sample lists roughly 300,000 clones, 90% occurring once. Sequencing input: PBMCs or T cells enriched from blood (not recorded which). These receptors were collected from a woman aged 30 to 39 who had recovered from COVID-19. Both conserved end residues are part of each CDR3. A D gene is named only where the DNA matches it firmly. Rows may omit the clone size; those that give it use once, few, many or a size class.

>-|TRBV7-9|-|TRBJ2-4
TGTGCCAGCAGCGCCTCCAGGGCGGCGGCTTCGGCCAAAAACATTCAGTACTTC
CASSASRAAASAKNIQYF
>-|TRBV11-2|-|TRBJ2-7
TGTGCCAGCAGCCAAGCTCACGAGCAGTACTTC
CASSQAHEQYF
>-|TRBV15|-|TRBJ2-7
TGTGCCACCAGCAGAGATAGTCTCGGGCAGTACTTC
CATSRDSLGQYF
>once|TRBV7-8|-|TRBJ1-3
TGTGCCAGCAGCCTAAACAGGGGAAACACCATATATTTT
CASSLNRGNTIYF
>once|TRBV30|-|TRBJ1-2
TGTGCCTGGAGCGCTGACAAATATGGCTACACCTTC
CAWSADKYGYTF
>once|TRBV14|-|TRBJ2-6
TGTGCCAGCAGCCAAGCCCGCTTTCAGGGGAAGAACCCTGGGGCCAACGTCCTGACTTTC
CASSQARFQGKNPGANVLTF
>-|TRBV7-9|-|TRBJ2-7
TGTGCCAGCAGCTCGACCGGGACAAGCAGGCCCTACGAGCAGTACTTC
CASSSTGTSRPYEQYF
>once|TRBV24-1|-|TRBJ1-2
TGTGCCACCAGTGACGCCGGGACTGCGTCCTATGGCTACACCTTC
CATSDAGTASYGYTF
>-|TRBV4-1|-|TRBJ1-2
TGCGCCAGCAGCCAAGATCCAGGGGACTATGGCTACACCTTC
CASSQDPGDYGYTF
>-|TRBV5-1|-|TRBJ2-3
TGCGCCAGCAGCTCCCAGCGGAATCGGGTGGATACGCAGTATTTT
CASSSQRNRVDTQYF
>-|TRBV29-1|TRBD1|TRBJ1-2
TGCAGCGTTTCTACAGGGGCCTATGGCTACACCTTC
CSVSTGAYGYTF
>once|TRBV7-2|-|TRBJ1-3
TGTGCCAGCAGCTTGGACGGGGGTAGGGGAGACACCATATATTTT
CASSLDGGRGDTIYF
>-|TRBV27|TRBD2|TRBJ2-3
TGTGCCAGCAGCCGATCACCGGGAGGCCCAGATACGCAGTATTTT
CASSRSPGGPDTQYF
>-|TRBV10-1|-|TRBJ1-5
TGCGCCAGCCTAATGTATCAGCCCCAGCATTTT
CASLMYQPQHF
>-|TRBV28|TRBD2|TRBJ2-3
TGTGCCAGCAGTTATAGCGGGAGGTCCGGCACAGATACGCAGTATTTT
CASSYSGRSGTDTQYF
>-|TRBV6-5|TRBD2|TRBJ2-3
TGTGCCAGCAGAAGGCGGGAGGCTGGAGATACGCAGTATTTT
CASRRREAGDTQYF
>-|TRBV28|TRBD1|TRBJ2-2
TGTGCCAGCAGTGGACAGGGGGCTACCGGGGAGCTGTTTTTT
CASSGQGATGELFF
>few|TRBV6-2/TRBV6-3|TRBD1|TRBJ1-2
TGTGCCAGCAGTAACCTCGGACAGGGCGACTATGGCTACACCTTC
CASSNLGQGDYGYTF
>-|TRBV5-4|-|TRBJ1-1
TGTGCCAGCAGTCTGACAGGTAACACTGAAGCTTTCTTT
CASSLTGNTEAFF
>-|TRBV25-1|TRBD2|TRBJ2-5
TGTGCCAGCAGTGAGTTTAGCGGGAGGAAAGAGACCCAGTACTTC
CASSEFSGRKETQYF
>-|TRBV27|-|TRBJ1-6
TGTGCCAGCAGTTTCACAGTCCCCAGTTCAACCTATAATTCACCCCTCCACTTT
CASSFTVPSSTYNSPLHF
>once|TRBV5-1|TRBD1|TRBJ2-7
TGCGCCAGCAGCCGGGACAGGAGGTACGAGCAGTACTTC
CASSRDRRYEQYF
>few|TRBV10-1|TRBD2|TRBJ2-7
TGCGCCAGCAGTGGCGGGCTAGCGGGAGCCGAGCAGTACTTC
CASSGGLAGAEQYF
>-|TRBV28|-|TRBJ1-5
TGTGCCAGCAGTTTATGGGGATTGAAGGACACCTATAGCAATCAGCCCCAGCATTTT
CASSLWGLKDTYSNQPQHF
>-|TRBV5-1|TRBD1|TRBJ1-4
TGCGCCAGCAGCCCTTACCCAGGGGGTGAGAAAAAACTGTTTTTT
CASSPYPGGEKKLFF
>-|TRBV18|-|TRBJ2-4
TGTGCCAGCTCACCGCTAGGGGACATTCAGTACTTC
CASSPLGDIQYF
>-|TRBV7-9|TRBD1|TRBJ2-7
TGTGCCAGCAAAAGGACAGGGGGCGTCTATGAGCAGTACTTC
CASKRTGGVYEQYF
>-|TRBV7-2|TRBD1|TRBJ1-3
TGTGCCAGCAGCGCTCAGGGGGTTGGAAACACCATATATTTT
CASSAQGVGNTIYF
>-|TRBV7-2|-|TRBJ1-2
TGTGCCAGCAGCCCAAGAGCTAACTATGGCTACACCTTC
CASSPRANYGYTF
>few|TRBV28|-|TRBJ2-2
TGTGCCAGCAGTCCGTCTTATACCGGGGAGCTGTTTTTT
CASSPSYTGELFF
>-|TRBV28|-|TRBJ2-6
TGTGCCAGCAGTCCAGGGACTGGGGCCAACGTCCTGACTTTC
CASSPGTGANVLTF
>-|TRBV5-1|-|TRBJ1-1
TGCGCCAGCAGCCGAACAGGAGCATTGAACACTGAAGCTTTCTTT
CASSRTGALNTEAFF
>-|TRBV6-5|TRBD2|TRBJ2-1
TGTGCCAGCAGACTGCGGGACTACCCAAACAATGAGCAGTTCTTC
CASRLRDYPNNEQFF
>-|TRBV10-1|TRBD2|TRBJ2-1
TGCGCCAGCAGTAGGTCTAGCGGGAGGAGTGGTGAGCAGTTCTTC
CASSRSSGRSGEQFF
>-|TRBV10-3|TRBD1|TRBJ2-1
TGTGCCATCAGTGAGTCGCTCGGGAAGGGGGCGCCCAATGAGCAGTTCTTC
CAISESLGKGAPNEQFF
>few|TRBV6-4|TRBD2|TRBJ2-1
TGTGCCAGCAGTGACTCGACTAGCGGGAGCAATGAGCAGTTCTTC
CASSDSTSGSNEQFF
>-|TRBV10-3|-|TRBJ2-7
TGTGCCATCAGTGATGGTCAGGGCGACGAGCAGTACTTC
CAISDGQGDEQYF
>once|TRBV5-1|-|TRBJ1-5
TGCGCCAGCAGCTTGGAGTCAGGGAATCAGCCCCAGCATTTT
CASSLESGNQPQHF
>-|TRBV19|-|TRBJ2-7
TGTGCCAGTAGTATAGGGCGGGAAGTCAACTACGAGCAGTACTTC
CASSIGREVNYEQYF
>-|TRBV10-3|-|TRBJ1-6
TGTGCCATCAGTGATTCCCGCGGGAAAAATTCACCCCTCCACTTT
CAISDSRGKNSPLHF
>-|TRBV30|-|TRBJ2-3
TGTGCCTGGAGCATGTTGAGCACAGATACGCAGTATTTT
CAWSMLSTDTQYF
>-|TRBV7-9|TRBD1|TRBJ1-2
TGTGCCAGCAGCGCACCGGACAGGGGCTCATATGGCTACACCTTC
CASSAPDRGSYGYTF
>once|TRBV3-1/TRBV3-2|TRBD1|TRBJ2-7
TGTGCCAGCAGCCGAGAAGGCAGGGGGCGCCCCTACGAGCAGTACTTC
CASSREGRGRPYEQYF
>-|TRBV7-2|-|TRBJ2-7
TGTGCCAGCAGACCTTCCCCGGACAGAGATAACGAGCAGTACTTC
CASRPSPDRDNEQYF
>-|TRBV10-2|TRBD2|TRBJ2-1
TGCGCCAGCAGTGCGGGACTAGCTCGGAATGAGCAGTTCTTC
CASSAGLARNEQFF
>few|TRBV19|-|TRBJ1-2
TGTGCCAGTAGTAAGGCGGATGGCTACACCTTC
CASSKADGYTF
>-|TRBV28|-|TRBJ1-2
TGTGCCAGCAGTTTATGGGGAGGCACGGGAGGGTATGGCTACACCTTC
CASSLWGGTGGYGYTF
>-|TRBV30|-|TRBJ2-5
TGTGCCTGGAGTGGGAGACAGCAAGAGACCCAGTACTTC
CAWSGRQQETQYF
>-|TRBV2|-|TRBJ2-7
TGTGCCAGTGGAGACTACGAGCAGTACTTC
CASGDYEQYF
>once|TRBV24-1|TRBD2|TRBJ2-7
TGTGCCACCAGTGATCCGACTAGCGGGAGCTACGAGCAGTACTTC
CATSDPTSGSYEQYF
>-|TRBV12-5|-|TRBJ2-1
TGTGCTAGTGGTTTGGAGTCAGGGGGGTACAATGAGCAGTTCTTC
CASGLESGGYNEQFF
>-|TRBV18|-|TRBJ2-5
TGTGCCAGCTCACCAGTTAGTACGGGGGACCAGTACTTC
CASSPVSTGDQYF